The 10 T cell receptor beta chains below come from one sample, sequenced in a study of patients and donors after allogeneic stem cell transplantation. In TCRdb, the RT-PCR reads were re-called with MiXCR into one record per CDR3 protein. Seen here are about 960,000 distinct CDR3 sequences, roughly 18% observed once, and the top ten hold around 6%. Sequencing was performed on blood, either unsorted or a sorted T cell fraction (not recorded which). The source of these receptors is a human donor who was either an allogeneic HSCT recipient or a stem cell or donor lymphocyte infusion donor (not recorded which). It is not recorded whose cells these are; they may come from a transplant donor.

In its sample, this clonotype was seen a few times. J is TRBJ2-3 and V is TRBV20-1, with 9 nucleotides matching TRBD2. The CDR3 has 14 residues. After removal of 4 bases from V and 0 bases from J, the junction contained 2 bases not matched to a gene. Germline-derived CDR1 and CDR2 are DFQATT and SNEGSKA (reference sequence). DNA of the CDR3: TGCAGTGCTACTAGCGGGGTTAGCACAGATACGCAGTATTTT. Translated, it gives CSATSGVSTDTQYF.

The V call is TRBV4-2, the J call TRBJ2-5, with 11 bases aligning to TRBD1. Germline lookup yields CDR1 LGHNA and CDR2 YNFKEQ. The CDR3 length is 15 residues. V trimming: 4 bases; J trimming: 4 bases; junction bases outside the gene matches: 5. The CDR3 bases are TGTGCCAGCAGCCGAGAGGACAGGGGGCGAGAGACCCAGTACTTC. This encodes CASSREDRGRETQYF.

The chain has TRBV13 and TRBJ2-7, with 8 bases that match TRBD2. The J segment lost 1 base and the V segment lost 2 bases, leaving 10 bases of the junction unmatched. CDR3 size: 17 residues. Germline V gives CDR1 PRHDT, CDR2 FYEKMQ (reference sequence). In DNA form, the CDR3 reads TGTGCCAGCAGCTTACTTGCGGGAGGCCCAAATTCCTACGAGCAGTACTTC. Protein sequence: CASSLLAGGPNSYEQYF. Supplemented by reference TRBV13 and TRBJ2-7, the full variable domain reads AAGVIQSPRHLIKEKRETATLKCYPIPRHDTVYWYQQGPGQDPQFLISFYEKMQSDKGSIPDRFSAQQFSDYHSELNMSSLELGDSALYFCASSLLAGGPNSYEQYFGPGTRLTVT.

Concerning this clonotype itself: A read error may produce the germline difference seen at one junction end. The V gene is TRBV12-3 or TRBV12-4, the J gene TRBJ2-7; 9 bases match TRBD2. This CDR3 is built from 10 residues. The CDR3: CSGGPYEQYF. CDR3 nucleotide sequence: TGCAGCGGGGGGCCCTACGAGCAGTACTTC.

V and J are TRBV12-3 or TRBV12-4 and TRBJ1-2; possibly TRBD1 for D (6 bases). This CDR3 comprises 15 residues. V dropped 5 bases and J dropped 1 base, with 14 bases sitting between them. CDR3 residues: CASSPRGPINYGYTF. The DNA for the CDR3 is TGTGCCAGCAGTCCCCGGGGGCCCATTAACTATGGCTACACCTTC.

The chain recombines TRBV12-3 or TRBV12-4 with TRBJ1-2; 7 positions match TRBD1. The CDR3 is 15 amino acids. V trimming: 2 bases; J trimming: 6 bases; junction bases outside the gene matches: 9. CDR3 DNA sequence: TGTGCCAGCAGTTTATTTTTGGGACAGCCCGATGGCTACACCTTC. Its protein product is CASSLFLGQPDGYTF.

This clonotype appeared many times. The chain couples TRBV12-3 or TRBV12-4 to TRBJ1-5; TRBD1 agrees at 7 bases. Trimming cost V 0 bases and J 7 bases; bases outside gene matches: 3. CDR3 size: 14 residues. The DNA of the CDR3 is TGTGCCAGCAGTTTAGCGGCAGGGGGACAGCCCCAGCATTTT. It codes for CASSLAAGGQPQHF.

The rearrangement uses TRBV27 and TRBJ2-5, with 10 bases identical to TRBD1. The CDR3 has 16 amino acids. Germline trimming cut 6 bases from V and 4 bases from J; bases unmatched to any gene: 11. Germline-derived CDR1 and CDR2 are MNHEY and SMNVEV (reference sequence). Written as DNA, the CDR3 is TGTGCCAGCAGCCCGACAGGGGGCAGGGTTCGAGAGACCCAGTACTTC. Protein: CASSPTGGRVRETQYF.

The rearrangement uses TRBV7-3 and TRBJ2-5; D perhaps matches TRBD1 (6 bases). V gave up 5 bases and J gave up 5 bases, with 15 bases separating them. Germline lookup yields CDR1 SGHTA and CDR2 FQGTGA. The CDR3 sequence is 14 residues long. The CDR3 bases are TGTGCCAGCAGCCCGGACAGTTCGTGGGAGACCCAGTACTTC. Translation: CASSPDSSWETQYF. The whole variable domain, filled in from reference TRBV7-3 and TRBJ2-5, reads GAGVSQTPSNKVTEKGKYVELRCDPISGHTALYWYRQSLGQGPEFLIYFQGTGAADDSGLPNDRFFAVRPEGSVSTLKIQRTERGDSAVYLCASSPDSSWETQYFGPGTRLLVL.

CDR3 region: CSARQKSNGISPLHF. The DNA for the CDR3 is TGCAGTGCCCGACAAAAAAGCAACGGGATTTCACCCCTCCACTTT. The rearrangement joins TRBV20-1 to TRBJ1-6; D unresolved. In germline, CDR1 is DFQATT, CDR2 SNEGSKA (reference sequence). This CDR3 spans 15 amino acids. Trimming cost V 6 bases and J 9 bases, with 21 bases left between them.